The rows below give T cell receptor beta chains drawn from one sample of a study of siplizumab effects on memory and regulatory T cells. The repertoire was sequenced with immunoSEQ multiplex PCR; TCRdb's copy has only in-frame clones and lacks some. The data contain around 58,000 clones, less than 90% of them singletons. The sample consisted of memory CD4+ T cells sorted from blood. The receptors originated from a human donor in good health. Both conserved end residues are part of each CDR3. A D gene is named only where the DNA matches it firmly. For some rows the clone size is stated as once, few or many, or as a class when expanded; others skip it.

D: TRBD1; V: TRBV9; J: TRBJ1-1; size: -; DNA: TGTGCCAGCAGCGTAGGGAAAGGACAGGGGAGCCCATCGAACACTGAAGCTTTCTTT; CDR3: CASSVGKGQGSPSNTEAFF
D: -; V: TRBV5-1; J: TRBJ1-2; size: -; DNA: TGCGCCAGCAGCTTGGGGCCGGCAGGGGAGAGCTACACCTTC; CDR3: CASSLGPAGESYTF
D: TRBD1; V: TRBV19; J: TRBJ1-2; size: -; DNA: TGTGCCAGTAGTAGGGGCCTCGGGACAGTACACTATGGCTACACCTTC; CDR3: CASSRGLGTVHYGYTF
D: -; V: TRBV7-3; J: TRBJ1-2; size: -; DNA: TGTGCCAGCAGCTTAGATGGCAGCCATGGCTACACCTTC; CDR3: CASSLDGSHGYTF
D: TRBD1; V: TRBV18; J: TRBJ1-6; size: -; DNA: TGTGCCAGTGGTCAGGGGACAGATTCACCCCTCCACTTT; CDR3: CASGQGTDSPLHF
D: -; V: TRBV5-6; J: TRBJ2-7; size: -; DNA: TGTGCCAGCAGCCGCACAGGGTCCCTCGAGCAGTACTTC; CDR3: CASSRTGSLEQYF
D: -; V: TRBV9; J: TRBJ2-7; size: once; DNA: TGTGCCAGCAGCGTTCAGCCCGGGCACGAGCAGTACTTC; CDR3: CASSVQPGHEQYF
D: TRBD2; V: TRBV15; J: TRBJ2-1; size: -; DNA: TGTGCCACCAGCAGAGCCTACTTACTAGCGGGAGGATGGAATGAGCAGTTCTTC; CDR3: CATSRAYLLAGGWNEQFF
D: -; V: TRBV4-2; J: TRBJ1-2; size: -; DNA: TGTGCCAGCAGTAATACAGACTATGGCTACACCTTC; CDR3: CASSNTDYGYTF
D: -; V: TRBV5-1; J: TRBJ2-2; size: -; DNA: TGCGCCAGCAGCCATGCCCGGTTGGACGGGGAGCTGTTTTTT; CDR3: CASSHARLDGELFF
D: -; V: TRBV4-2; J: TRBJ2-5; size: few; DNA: TGTGCCAGCAGCCAAGGGGGGGCGGGGCAAGAGACCCAGTACTTC; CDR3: CASSQGGAGQETQYF
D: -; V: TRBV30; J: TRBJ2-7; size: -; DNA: TGTGCCTGGAGCGGGGGTTACGAGCAGTACTTC; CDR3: CAWSGGYEQYF
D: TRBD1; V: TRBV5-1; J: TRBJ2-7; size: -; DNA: TGCGCCAGCAGCCAAGACAGGGGCGAGCAGTACTTC; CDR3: CASSQDRGEQYF
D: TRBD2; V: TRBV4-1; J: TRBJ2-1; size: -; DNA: TGCGCCAGCAGCCGCCAATCGGGGGGGCTGGATGAGCAGTTCTTC; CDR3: CASSRQSGGLDEQFF
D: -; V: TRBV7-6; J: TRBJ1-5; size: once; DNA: TGTGCCAGCAGCTTAGGGCAGGGTGGCGGGCAGCCCCAGCATTTT; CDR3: CASSLGQGGGQPQHF
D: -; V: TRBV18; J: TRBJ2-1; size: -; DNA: TGTGCCAGCTCAACCGGGGGAAATGAGCAGTTCTTC; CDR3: CASSTGGNEQFF
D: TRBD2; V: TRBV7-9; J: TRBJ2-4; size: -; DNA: TGTGCCAGCAGCTTAGGACTAGCGGGTTTAAACATTCAGTACTTC; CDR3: CASSLGLAGLNIQYF
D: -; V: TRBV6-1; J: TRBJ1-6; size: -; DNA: TGTGCCAGCAGTCACCCAAGGGCTTCGATTTCACCCCTCCACTTT; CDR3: CASSHPRASISPLHF
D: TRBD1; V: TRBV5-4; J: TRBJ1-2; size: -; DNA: TGTGCCAGCAGCTTCGACAGGGGGAACTATGGCTACACCTTC; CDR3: CASSFDRGNYGYTF
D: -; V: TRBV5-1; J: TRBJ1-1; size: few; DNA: TGCGCCAGCAGCTTGGTTCAGGGATCGTTTTTAGGCACTGAAGCTTTCTTT; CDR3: CASSLVQGSFLGTEAFF
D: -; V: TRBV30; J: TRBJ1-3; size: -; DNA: TGTGCCTGGAGGGGGTGGCGGACCTCTGGAAACACCATATATTTT; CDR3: CAWRGWRTSGNTIYF
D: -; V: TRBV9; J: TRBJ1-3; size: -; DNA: TGTGCCAGCAGCGTAGAGAAAGCCTCTGGAAACACCATATATTTT; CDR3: CASSVEKASGNTIYF
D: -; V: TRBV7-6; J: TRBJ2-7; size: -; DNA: TGTGCCAGCAGCCCAGGCGGGACAGCATCCTACGAGCAGTACTTC; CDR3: CASSPGGTASYEQYF
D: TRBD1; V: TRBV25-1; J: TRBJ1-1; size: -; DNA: TGTGCCAGCCACTCCTCATCTTCCGGGACAGACACTGAAGCTTTCTTT; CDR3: CASHSSSSGTDTEAFF
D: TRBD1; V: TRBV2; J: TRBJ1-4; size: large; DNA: TGTGCCACTGGCCCAACGGGACAGGTTAGCGAAAAACTGTTTTTT; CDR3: CATGPTGQVSEKLFF
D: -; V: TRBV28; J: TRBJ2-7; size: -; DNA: TGTGCCAGCAGTTCCCCAGGAGCCTACCGGGGCTACGAGCAGTACTTC; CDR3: CASSSPGAYRGYEQYF
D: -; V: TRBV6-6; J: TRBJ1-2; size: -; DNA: TGTGCCAGCAGTTATCCAAACTATGGCTACACCTTC; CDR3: CASSYPNYGYTF
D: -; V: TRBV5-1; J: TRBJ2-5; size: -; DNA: TGCGCCAGCAGCTTGGTGGCAGGGGAAGAGACCCAGTACTTC; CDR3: CASSLVAGEETQYF
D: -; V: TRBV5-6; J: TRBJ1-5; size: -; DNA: TGTGCCAGCAGCTTGCTAGCAGGGGATCTTCCCCAGCATTTT; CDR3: CASSLLAGDLPQHF
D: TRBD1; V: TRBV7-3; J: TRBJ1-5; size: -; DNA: TGTGCCAGCAGCCCAGAGGACAGGACCGGAGGTAATTATAGCAATCAGCCCCAGCATTTT; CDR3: CASSPEDRTGGNYSNQPQHF
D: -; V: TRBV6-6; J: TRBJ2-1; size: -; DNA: TGTGCCAGCGTCAGTTATGGTAGCTCCTACAATGAGCAGTTCTTC; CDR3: CASVSYGSSYNEQFF
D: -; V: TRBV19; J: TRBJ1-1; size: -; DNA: TGTGCCAGTAGTACCCCCCCCGGGAGTGAAGCTTTCTTT; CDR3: CASSTPPGSEAFF
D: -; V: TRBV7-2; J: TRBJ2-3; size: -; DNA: TGTGCCAGCAGCTCGAGCGCAGATACGCAGTATTTT; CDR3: CASSSSADTQYF